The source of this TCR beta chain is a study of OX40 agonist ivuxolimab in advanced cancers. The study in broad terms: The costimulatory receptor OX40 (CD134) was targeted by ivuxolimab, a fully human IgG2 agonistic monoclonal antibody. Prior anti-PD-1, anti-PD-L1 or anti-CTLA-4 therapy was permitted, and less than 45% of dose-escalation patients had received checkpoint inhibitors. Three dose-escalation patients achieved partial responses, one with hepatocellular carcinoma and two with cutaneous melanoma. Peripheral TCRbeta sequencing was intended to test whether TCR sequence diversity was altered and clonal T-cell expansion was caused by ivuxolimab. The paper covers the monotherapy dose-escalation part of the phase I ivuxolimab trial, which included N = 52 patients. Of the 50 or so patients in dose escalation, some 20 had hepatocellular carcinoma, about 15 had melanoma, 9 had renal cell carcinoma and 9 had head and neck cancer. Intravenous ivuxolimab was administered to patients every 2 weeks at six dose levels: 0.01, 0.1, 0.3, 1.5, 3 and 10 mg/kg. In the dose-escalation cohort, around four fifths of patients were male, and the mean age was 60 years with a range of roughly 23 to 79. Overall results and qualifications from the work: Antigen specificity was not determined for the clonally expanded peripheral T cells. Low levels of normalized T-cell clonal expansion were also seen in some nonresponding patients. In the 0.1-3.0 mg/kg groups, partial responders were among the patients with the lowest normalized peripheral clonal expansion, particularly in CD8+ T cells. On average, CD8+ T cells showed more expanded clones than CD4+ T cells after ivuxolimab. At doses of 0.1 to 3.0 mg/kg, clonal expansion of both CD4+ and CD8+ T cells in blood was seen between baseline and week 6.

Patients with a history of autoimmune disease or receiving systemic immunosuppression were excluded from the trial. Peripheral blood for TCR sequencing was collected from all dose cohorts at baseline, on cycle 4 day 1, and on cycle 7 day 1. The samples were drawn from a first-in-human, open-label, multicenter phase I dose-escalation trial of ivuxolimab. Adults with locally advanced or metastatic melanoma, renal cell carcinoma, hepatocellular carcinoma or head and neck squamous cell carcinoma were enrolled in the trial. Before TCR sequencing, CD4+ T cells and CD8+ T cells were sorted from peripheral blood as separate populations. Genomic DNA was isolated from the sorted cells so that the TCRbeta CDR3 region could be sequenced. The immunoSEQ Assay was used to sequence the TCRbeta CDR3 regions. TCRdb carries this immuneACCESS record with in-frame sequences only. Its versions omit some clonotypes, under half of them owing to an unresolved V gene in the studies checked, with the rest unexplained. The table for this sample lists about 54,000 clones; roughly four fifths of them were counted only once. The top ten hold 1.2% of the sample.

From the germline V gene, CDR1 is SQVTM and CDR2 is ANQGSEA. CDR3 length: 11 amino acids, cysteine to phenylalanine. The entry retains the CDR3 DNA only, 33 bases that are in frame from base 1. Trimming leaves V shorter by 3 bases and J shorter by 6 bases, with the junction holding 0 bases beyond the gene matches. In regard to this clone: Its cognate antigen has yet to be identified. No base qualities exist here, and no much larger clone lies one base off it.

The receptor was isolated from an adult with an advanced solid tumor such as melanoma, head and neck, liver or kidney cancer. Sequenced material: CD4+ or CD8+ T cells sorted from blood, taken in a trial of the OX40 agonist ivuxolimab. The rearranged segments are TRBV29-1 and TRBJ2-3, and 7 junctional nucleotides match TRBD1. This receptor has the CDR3 CSVDRGDTQYF. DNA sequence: TGCAGCGTTGACAGGGGGGATACGCAGTATTTT.